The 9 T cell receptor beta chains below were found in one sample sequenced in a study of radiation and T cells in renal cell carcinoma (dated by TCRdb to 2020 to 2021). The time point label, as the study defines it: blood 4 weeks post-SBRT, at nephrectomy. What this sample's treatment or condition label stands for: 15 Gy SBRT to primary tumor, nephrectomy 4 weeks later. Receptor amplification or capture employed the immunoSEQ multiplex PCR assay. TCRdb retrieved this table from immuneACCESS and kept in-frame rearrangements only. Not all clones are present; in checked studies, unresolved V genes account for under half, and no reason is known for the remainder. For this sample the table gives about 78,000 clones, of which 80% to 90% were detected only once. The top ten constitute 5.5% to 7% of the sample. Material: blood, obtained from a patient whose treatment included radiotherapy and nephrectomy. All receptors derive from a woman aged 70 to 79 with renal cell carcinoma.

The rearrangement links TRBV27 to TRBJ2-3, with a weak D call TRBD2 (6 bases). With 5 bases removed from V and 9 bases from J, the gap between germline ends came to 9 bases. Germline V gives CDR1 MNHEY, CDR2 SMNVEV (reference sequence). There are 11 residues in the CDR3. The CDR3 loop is CASSNGGTQYF. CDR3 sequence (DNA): TGTGCCAGCAGTAATGGGGGGACGCAGTATTTT.

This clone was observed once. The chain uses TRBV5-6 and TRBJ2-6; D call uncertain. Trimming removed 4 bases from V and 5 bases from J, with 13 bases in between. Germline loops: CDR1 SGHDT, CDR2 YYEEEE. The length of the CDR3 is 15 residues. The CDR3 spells CASSDTRLWANVLTF. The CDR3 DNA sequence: TGTGCCAGCAGCGACACACGACTCTGGGCCAACGTCCTGACTTTC.

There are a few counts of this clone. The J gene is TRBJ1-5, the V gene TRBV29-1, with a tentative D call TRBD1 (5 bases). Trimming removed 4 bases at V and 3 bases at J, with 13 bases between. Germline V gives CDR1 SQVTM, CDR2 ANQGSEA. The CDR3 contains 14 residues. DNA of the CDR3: TGCAGCGTTGCTACAGGAGGAAACAATCAGCCCCAGCATTTT. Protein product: CSVATGGNNQPQHF. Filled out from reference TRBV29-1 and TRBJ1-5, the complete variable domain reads SAVISQKPSRDICQRGTSLTIQCQVDSQVTMMFWYRQQPGQSLTLIATANQGSEATYESGFVIDKFPISRPNLTFSTLTVSNMSPEDSSIYLCSVATGGNNQPQHFGDGTRLSIL.

CDR3 loop: CASSSQGSSYNSPLHF. CDR3 bases: TGTGCCAGCAGTAGTCAGGGGAGCTCCTATAATTCACCCCTCCACTTT. The rearrangement joins TRBV27 to TRBJ1-6; a possible D gene is TRBD1 (6 bases). V lost 5 bases, J lost 0 bases, and 11 bases lay in between. Germline V lookup: CDR1 MNHEY, CDR2 SMNVEV (reference sequence). CDR3 length: 16 residues.

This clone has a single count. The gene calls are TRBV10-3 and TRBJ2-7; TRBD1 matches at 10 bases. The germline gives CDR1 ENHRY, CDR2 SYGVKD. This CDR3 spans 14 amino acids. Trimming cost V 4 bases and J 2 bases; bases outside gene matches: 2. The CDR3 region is CAISGGTGAYEQYF. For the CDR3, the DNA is TGTGCCATCAGTGGGGGGACAGGGGCCTACGAGCAGTACTTC.

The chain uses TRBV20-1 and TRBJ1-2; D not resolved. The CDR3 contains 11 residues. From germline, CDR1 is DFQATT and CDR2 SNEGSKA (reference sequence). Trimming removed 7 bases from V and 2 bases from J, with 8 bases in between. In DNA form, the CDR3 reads TGCAGTGGACCGGTGAACTATGGCTACACCTTC. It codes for CSGPVNYGYTF.

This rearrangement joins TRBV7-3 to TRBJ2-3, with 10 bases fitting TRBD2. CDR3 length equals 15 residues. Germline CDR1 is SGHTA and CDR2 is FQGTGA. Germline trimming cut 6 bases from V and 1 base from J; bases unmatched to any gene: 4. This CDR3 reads CASRRGLAGTDTQYF. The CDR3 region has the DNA TGTGCCAGCAGACGCGGACTAGCGGGCACAGATACGCAGTATTTT.

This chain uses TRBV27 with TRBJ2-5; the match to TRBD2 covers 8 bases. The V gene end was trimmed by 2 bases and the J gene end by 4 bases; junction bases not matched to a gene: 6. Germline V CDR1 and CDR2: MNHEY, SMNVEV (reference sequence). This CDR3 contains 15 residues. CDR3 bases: TGTGCCAGCAGTTTAACCCGGCTAGCGGGAGAGACCCAGTACTTC. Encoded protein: CASSLTRLAGETQYF.

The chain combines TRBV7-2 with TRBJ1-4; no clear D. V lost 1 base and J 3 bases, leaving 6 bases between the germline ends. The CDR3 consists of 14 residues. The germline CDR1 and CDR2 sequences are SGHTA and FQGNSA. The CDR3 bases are TGTGCCAGCAGCTTAGGACGTGCTAATGAAAAACTGTTTTTT. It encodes CASSLGRANEKLFF.